These 7 T cell receptor beta chains came from one sample sequenced in a study of blood T cell repertoires in COVID-19. The protocol was immunoSEQ multiplex PCR, while the TCRdb copy is restricted to in-frame clones and leaves out a portion. The sample contains 95,000 to 150,000 clones, less than 75% of which appear only once. Material: peripheral blood. The receptors shown here come from a human donor with acute or convalescent COVID-19. The donor label of this sample is uncertain.

This chain connects TRBV19 to TRBJ2-4; D perhaps matches TRBD2 (7 bases). Between the trimmed V and J ends, which lost 2 bases and 2 bases, there was a span of 22 bases. Per germline, CDR1 LNHDA and CDR2 SQIVND (reference sequence). CDR3 size: 19 residues. CDR3 sequence: CASSINRLKGGASKNIQYF. The CDR3 DNA sequence: TGTGCCAGTAGTATAAACAGGCTTAAAGGGGGGGCCTCCAAAAACATTCAGTACTTC.

The rearrangement joins TRBV18 to TRBJ2-3; 11 nucleotides line up with TRBD1. V shed 4 bases, J shed 2 bases, and the junction held 5 bases outside the gene matches. The CDR3 is 16 amino acids. CDR1 and CDR2 (germline): KGHSH, LQKENI. The CDR3 reads CASSLGQGGTTDTQYF. As DNA, the CDR3 is TGTGCCAGCTCACTGGGACAGGGGGGAACCACAGATACGCAGTATTTT.

The chain is built from TRBV7-2 and TRBJ2-5, with D maybe TRBD2 (7 bases). Between the trimmed V and J ends, which lost 6 bases and 5 bases, there was a span of 16 bases. Per the germline V gene, CDR1 is SGHTA and CDR2 is FQGNSA. The CDR3 spans 14 residues. CDR3 coding DNA: TGTGCCAGCAGTGAAGGGGGGGCCTGGGAGACCCAGTACTTC. Protein product: CASSEGGAWETQYF.

V usage is TRBV10-2 and J usage is TRBJ1-5; D unclear. The V end was cut by 3 bases, the J end by 6 bases, with 6 bases between. CDR3 length: 12 residues. The V gene's germline CDR1 is WSHSY and CDR2 SAAADI. In DNA, the CDR3 is TGCGCCAGCAGTGATTGGAGTCAGCCCCAGCATTTT. It specifies CASSDWSQPQHF.

The gene calls are TRBV7-6 and TRBJ2-5, with D perhaps TRBD1 (5 bases). This CDR3 is 15 amino acids long. Germline CDR1 is SGHVS and CDR2 is FNYEAQ. The germline V and J ends were trimmed by 1 base and 4 bases, with 13 bases remaining between them. The CDR3, as DNA: TGTGCCAGCAGCTTAGATTTGGGTCAGGGAGAGACCCAGTACTTC. Residues: CASSLDLGQGETQYF.

This clone was seen a few times. The chain carries TRBV24-1 and TRBJ2-4; possible D gene TRBD1, 6 bases. Trimming removed 9 bases at V and 8 bases at J, with 22 bases between. In germline, CDR1 is KGHDR, CDR2 SFDVKD. This CDR3 contains 15 residues. The CDR3 coding sequence is TGTGCCACCTCCCCGGGACAAGGCCCCACGGACATTCAGTACTTC. This encodes CATSPGQGPTDIQYF.

The chain is built from TRBV7-9 and TRBJ1-4, with 11 bases that match TRBD1. V shed 1 base, J shed 3 bases, and the junction held 1 base outside the gene matches. Germline CDR1 reads SEHNR; CDR2 reads FQNEAQ (reference sequence). The CDR3 is 16 residues long. CDR3 sequence reads: CASSLGTGGPNEKLFF. The DNA for the CDR3 is TGTGCCAGCAGCTTAGGGACAGGGGGCCCTAATGAAAAACTGTTTTTT.